This TCR beta chain was obtained from a study of radiation and T cells in renal cell carcinoma (dated by TCRdb to 2019 to 2021). As for the study more broadly: In total, approximately 51 samples, comprising 26 tumors and about 27 peripheral blood samples, were subjected to TCR beta sequencing. In the roughly 54 samples combined, some 4,000,000 unique CDR3 nucleotide sequences were found, encoding 2 million to 3 million unique CDR3 amino acid sequences. Study-wide conclusions, independent of this receptor: Because only small tumor regions of about 0.94 g were available, intratumoral heterogeneity was not captured. Effects of radiation dose or scheduling on the TCR repertoire could not be addressed with the single-armed trial design. Compared with control tumors, irradiated tumors had a greater number of dominant CDR3 motifs, and these motifs made up a bigger portion of the repertoire. TCR clonality was higher in irradiated tumors than in controls, as the top 100 clonotypes made up an average of approximately 50% of the repertoire in irradiated tumors compared with about 43% in nephrectomy-only tumors.

This specimen's time point label, per the study, means: tumor resected at nephrectomy. Taken with the paper, the label for treatment or condition translates to: treatment-naive control, cytoreductive nephrectomy. For controls, tumors were taken from treatment-naive renal cell carcinoma patients who had cytoreductive nephrectomy with no radiation beforehand. Every patient had renal cell carcinoma of clear cell pathology. Control tumors used for TCR sequencing came from a few females and some eleven males, resected 2011 to 2014, with median age approximately 53 years (range roughly 40 to 90). Tumors were dissociated mechanically, digested with collagenase/hyaluronidase at 37 degrees C, processed in gentleMACS C tubes, and stored in liquid nitrogen. The QIAamp DNA Blood Mini Kit (Qiagen) was used to prepare genomic DNA for TCR sequencing. The analyses included only samples that passed all quality control checks.

The junction shows trimming of 6 bases on V and 8 bases on J, and the gene matches do not reach 4 bases of it. From the cysteine up to the phenylalanine, the CDR3 has a length of 13 residues. Only the CDR3 DNA is retained, 39 bases long and in frame from the first base. From the germline V gene, CDR1 is MDHEN and CDR2 is SYDVKM. TCR beta libraries were generated from genomic DNA with the immunoSEQ kit, following the manufacturer's recommendations. Library preparation used a first multiplex PCR with proprietary primers, then a second PCR adding unique barcodes, with bead cleanups after each round. Each sample batch included a kit-provided positive control reaction and a negative control reaction. The final libraries were assessed on an Agilent 4200 TapeStation D1000 ScreenTape, pooled by volume, and quantified by qPCR. Sequencing was performed on an Illumina NextSeq500 using a MidOutput 150-cycle cartridge, with 156 Read1 cycles, 15 Index1 cycles, and the kit custom primers. The pooled library was loaded at roughly 0.98 pM with a roughly 22% PhiX control spike-in. In the paper's pipeline: Vendor-processed data were analyzed in R, with a clonotype defined as all T cells sharing the same CDR3 nucleotide sequence. In the clone abundance analyses, frequencies in each sample were normalized to that sample's 10,000 most abundant clones. Public T cell clones, averaging fewer than five per sample, were removed before analysis. Dominant motif analysis used ImmunoMap with the PAM10 matrix, gap penalty 30 and homology threshold 0.3; motifs with cumulative frequency at least 0.01 counted as dominant. Sourced from immuneACCESS, this table was stored by TCRdb with only in-frame sequences that have V and J called. A share of the clones is absent; for the studies checked, an unresolved V gene accounts for under half, and the remainder has no known explanation. V, J and clone size were drawn from that table, and D and trimming were deduced from the DNA. In this sample the table shows 19,000 or so clones, about 61% of which occur a single time. Around a third of the sample belongs to the ten largest clones.

About this clone: Its antigen remains undetermined. No much larger clone exists at a distance of one base, and base qualities are not known.

The clonotype was recovered from a man in his fifties or sixties with renal cell carcinoma. The chain joins TRBV28 to TRBJ1-2; the junction holds 12 bases that match TRBD1. The specimen was tumor tissue, collected from a patient whose treatment was nephrectomy without radiotherapy. The CDR3 protein: CASSRGTGGGYTF. The nucleotide sequence reads as follows: TGTGCCAGCAGCCGTGGGACAGGGGGCGGCTACACCTTC.